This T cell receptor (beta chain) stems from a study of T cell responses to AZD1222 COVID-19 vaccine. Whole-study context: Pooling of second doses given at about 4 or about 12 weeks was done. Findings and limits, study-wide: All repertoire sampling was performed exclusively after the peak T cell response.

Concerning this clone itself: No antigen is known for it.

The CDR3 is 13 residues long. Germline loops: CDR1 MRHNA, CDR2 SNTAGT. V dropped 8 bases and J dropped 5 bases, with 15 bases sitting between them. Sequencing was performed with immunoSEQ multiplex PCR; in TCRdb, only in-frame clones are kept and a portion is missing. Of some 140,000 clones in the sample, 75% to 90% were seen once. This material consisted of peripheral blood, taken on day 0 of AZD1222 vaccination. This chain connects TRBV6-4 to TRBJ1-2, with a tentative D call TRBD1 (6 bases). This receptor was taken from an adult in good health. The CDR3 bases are TGTGCCAGCCGGGGGGCCGCCGGGTATGGCTACACCTTC. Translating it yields CASRGAAGYGYTF.